Below, 12 T cell receptor beta chains from the same sample are listed, as sequenced in a study of blood T cells in healthy people across ages. Alongside a J-beta primer mix, a sample-barcoded 5' primer served in a second PCR lasting roughly 6 to 11 cycles. Each CDR3 protein gets one entry after TCRdb re-called the 5' RACE reads with MiXCR. The table has about 690,000 distinct CDR3 sequences, 40% to 45% seen once. The sample comprised blood. The receptor set was obtained from a man older than 75 in good health.

The V call is TRBV18, the J call TRBJ1-2; 7 bases are shared with TRBD1. Trimming took 6 bases from V and 4 from J; bases not matched to a gene: 8. This CDR3 is built from 14 residues. Germline V lookup: CDR1 KGHSH, CDR2 LQKENI. CDR3 protein: CASSSGQRIYGYTF. In DNA form, the CDR3 reads TGTGCCAGCTCCTCGGGACAGCGTATCTATGGCTACACCTTC. The full variable domain, with the rest looked up from reference TRBV18 and TRBJ1-2, is NAGVMQNPRHLVRRRGQEARLRCSPMKGHSHVYWYRQLPEEGLKFMVYLQKENIIDESGMPKERFSAEFPKEGPSILRIQQVVRGDSAAYFCASSSGQRIYGYTFGSGTRLTVV.

The rearrangement uses TRBV7-8 and TRBJ1-6, with unresolved D. Germline CDR1 and CDR2: SGHVS and FQNEAQ. CDR3 length: 17 amino acids. Trimming stripped 2 bases from V and 2 bases from J, with 13 bases between. In DNA, the CDR3 is TGTGCCAGCAGCTTACCTCAAGGAGAGACCTATAATTCACCCCTCCACTTT. Its translation is CASSLPQGETYNSPLHF.

The V and J genes are TRBV27 and TRBJ2-5; 8 nucleotides line up with TRBD2. The ends lost 5 bases at V and 0 bases at J; junction bases unmatched: 11. CDR1 and CDR2 (germline): MNHEY, SMNVEV (reference sequence). The CDR3 sequence is 17 residues long. The DNA of the CDR3 is TGTGCCAGCAGTCCCTATTCGGGGGGGACTTACCAAGAGACCCAGTACTTC. This encodes CASSPYSGGTYQETQYF.

The rearrangement links TRBV6-2 or TRBV6-3 to TRBJ2-1; TRBD2 might be the D (5 bases). The V end lost 8 bases, the J end lost 0 bases, and 5 bases lay between the germline ends. Per germline, CDR1 MNHEY and CDR2 SVGEGT. This CDR3 has 12 residues. The CDR3 nucleotides are TGTGCCAGCGGAGGCTCCTACAATGAGCAGTTCTTC. It translates to CASGGSYNEQFF.

Points on this clonotype: Possible read error: a much larger clone is one base away. V is TRBV4-3 and J is TRBJ2-1, with TRBD2 matching over 7 bases. The J call could be wrong; TRBJ2-7 is a better fit for the DNA end. Germline V gives CDR1 LGHNA, CDR2 YSLEER. There are 17 residues in the CDR3. The CDR3 DNA follows: TGCGCCAGCAGCCAAGCTGGGCCTAGCGGATACTACAATGAGCAGTACTTC. This sequence encodes CASSQAGPSGYYNEQYF.

This clonotype was seen more than once but under ten times. The chain has TRBV10-1 and TRBJ2-1; tentatively, D is TRBD1 (6 bases). The CDR3 is 13 amino acids. Deletions cut 3 bases from V and 10 bases from J, with 13 bases between. In germline, CDR1 is WNHNN, CDR2 SYGVQD (reference sequence). In nucleotides, the CDR3 is TGCGCCAGCAGTGAACAGACAGGAGAAGAGCAGTTCTTC. This codes for CASSEQTGEEQFF.

This clonotype was recorded a few times. The chain is built from TRBV7-2 and TRBJ2-7, with no clear D. V shed 0 bases and J shed 4 bases, with 10 bases lying between them. CDR1 and CDR2 (germline): SGHTA, FQGNSA. The CDR3 spans 14 residues. CDR3 residues: CASSLAVTGYEQYF. Here the CDR3 DNA reads TGTGCCAGCAGCTTAGCCGTGACGGGTTACGAGCAGTACTTC.

This clonotype was counted between two and nine times. The J gene is TRBJ2-3, the V gene TRBV5-6; TRBD2 is a possible D gene (6 bases). The CDR3 is made up of 16 amino acids. The germline V gene encodes CDR1 SGHDT and CDR2 YYEEEE. The germline V and J ends were trimmed by 3 bases and 0 bases, with 14 bases remaining between them. CDR3 coding DNA: TGTGCCAGCAGCTCGACGGGAGTAACTAGCACAGATACGCAGTATTTT. Encoded protein: CASSSTGVTSTDTQYF.

Turning to this clonotype: A much larger clone is a single base away; this may be a read error. This chain uses TRBV29-1 with TRBJ2-1, with TRBD2 as a possible D gene (5 bases). The germline V and J ends were trimmed by 7 bases and 9 bases, with 13 bases remaining between them. The CDR3 loop spans 11 amino acids. Germline V lookup: CDR1 SQVTM, CDR2 ANQGSEA. CDR3 amino acids: CSGRGDGEQFF. The DNA of the CDR3 is TGCAGCGGTCGGGGAGACGGTGAGCAGTTCTTC.

This chain links TRBV20-1 with TRBJ2-5; tentatively, D is TRBD2 (6 bases). The CDR3 is made up of 15 amino acids. Germline V lookup: CDR1 DFQATT, CDR2 SNEGSKA (reference sequence). V was trimmed by 3 bases and J by 11 bases, leaving 25 bases between them. The CDR3 DNA is TGCAGTGCTAGGGGGGTAGCTAGCGAGTACAATGAGCAGTACTTC. Amino acids: CSARGVASEYNEQYF.

This chain links TRBV20-1 with TRBJ2-4; TRBD1 agrees at 8 bases. The J call may be mistaken, given a closer DNA end match to TRBJ2-7. Germline assignment: CDR1 DFQATT and CDR2 SNEGSKA (reference sequence). This CDR3 is 14 amino acids long. As DNA, the CDR3 is TGCAGTGCTAGTAGACAGGGGTTAACCTACGAGCAGTACTTC. Encoded protein: CSASRQGLTYEQYF.

The rearrangement joins TRBV28 to TRBJ1-6; 7 nucleotides line up with TRBD1. Germline V gives CDR1 MDHEN, CDR2 SYDVKM. The CDR3 has 14 residues. V shed 8 bases, J shed 7 bases, and the junction held 8 bases outside the gene matches. The CDR3 loop is CASGPRGANSPLHF. The CDR3 DNA reads as TGTGCCAGCGGCCCCAGGGGGGCGAATTCACCCCTCCACTTT.